Below are 16 T cell receptor beta chains sequenced from a single sample in a study of shared clonotypes between healthy human individuals. Libraries were prepared by immunoSEQ multiplex PCR; TCRdb keeps only in-frame clonotypes and omits some of them. The data hold a few hundred thousand clones, with roughly 79% observed a single time. The specimen was PBMCs. Source of these receptors: a woman aged 40 to 55 in good health. Some clones in this sample may be carry-over from other donors' samples.

V usage is TRBV5-1 and J usage is TRBJ1-2; D remains ambiguous. The V and J ends lost 4 bases and 4 bases respectively, with 17 bases between them. The CDR3 consists of 15 residues. The germline gives CDR1 SGHRS, CDR2 YFSETQ. The DNA of the CDR3 is TGCGCCAGCAGCCCTGGCGGCACCGGTCCCTATGGCTACACCTTC. Its protein is CASSPGGTGPYGYTF.

The CDR3 region has the DNA TGTGCCAGCTCACCACAGCAACTAGCGGGAGGGTACGAGCAGTACTTC. Its translation: CASSPQQLAGGYEQYF. This chain uses TRBV18 with TRBJ2-7, with 13 bases lining up with TRBD2. This CDR3 comprises 16 residues. Germline V CDR1 and CDR2: KGHSH, LQKENI. V was pared by 1 base and J by 4 bases, with 4 bases of the junction left unmatched.

The chain has TRBV28 and TRBJ2-7, with D perhaps matching TRBD1 (5 bases). Deletions cut 7 bases from V and 5 bases from J, with 12 bases between. CDR3 length equals 12 residues. Germline V gene sequence: CDR1 MDHEN, CDR2 SYDVKM. Here the CDR3 reads CASNDLRDEQYF. CDR3 DNA: TGTGCCAGCAACGACCTCAGGGACGAGCAGTACTTC.

The genes are TRBV6-6 and TRBJ2-6; D gene unclear. Trimming removed 4 bases at V and 4 bases at J, with 5 bases between. The CDR3 is 13 residues long. CDR1 is MNHNY, CDR2 SVGAGI, per germline (reference sequence). CDR3: CASSLGGANVLTF. The CDR3 coding sequence is TGTGCCAGCAGTTTAGGCGGGGCCAACGTCCTGACTTTC.

The V and J genes are TRBV7-8 and TRBJ2-1; tentatively, D is TRBD2 (5 bases). The CDR3 runs to 13 residues. Germline CDR1 and CDR2: SGHVS and FQNEAQ. Trimming cost V 4 bases and J 9 bases, with 13 bases left between them. The CDR3 DNA follows: TGTGCCAGCAGCTCAACCGGACTGGGTGAGCAGTTCTTC. Translated, it gives CASSSTGLGEQFF. Full variable domain (missing parts from reference TRBV7-8 and TRBJ2-1): GAGVSQSPRYKVAKRGQDVALRCDPISGHVSLFWYQQALGQGPEFLTYFQNEAQLDKSGLPSDRFFAERPEGSVSTLKIQRTQQEDSAVYLCASSSTGLGEQFFGPGTRLTVL.

This clone was counted a single time. The gene calls are TRBV13 and TRBJ2-5; TRBD2 aligns across 9 bases. Germline loops: CDR1 PRHDT, CDR2 FYEKMQ (reference sequence). The CDR3 spans 17 residues. Unmatched junction bases numbered 10, after V lost 0 bases and J lost 5 bases. CDR3 residues: CASSLGPAGGPRETQYF. The CDR3, as DNA: TGTGCCAGCAGCTTAGGCCCGGCGGGAGGGCCTCGGGAGACCCAGTACTTC.

Remarks on this clone: With a much larger clone just one base away, this may be a read error. Given the absence of the conserved phenylalanine or tryptophan at the CDR3 end, a read error is likely. The J gene is TRBJ2-7, the V gene TRBV4-1; D tentatively fits TRBD1 or TRBD2 (5 bases each). In germline, CDR1 is MGHRA, CDR2 YSYEKL. This CDR3 has 16 amino acids. Trimming cost V 0 bases and J 3 bases, with 15 bases left between them. The CDR3, as DNA: TGCGCCAGCAGCCAAGAAGCGGTGGCAGGGTACTACGAGCAGTACCTC. Its protein product is CASSQEAVAGYYEQYL.

V usage is TRBV6-1 and J usage is TRBJ1-4; TRBD1 aligns across 9 bases. Trimming removed 0 bases from V and 16 bases from J; junction bases left unmatched: 9. Germline V lookup: CDR1 MNHNS, CDR2 SASEGT. The CDR3 runs to 14 residues. CDR3 sequence: CASSEARDREWKFF. CDR3 bases: TGTGCCAGCAGTGAAGCCCGGGACAGGGAATGGAAGTTTTTT.

The chain links TRBV7-8 to TRBJ1-3; D perhaps matches TRBD1 (6 bases). Deletions cut 4 bases from V and 0 bases from J, with 7 bases between. Germline V gives CDR1 SGHVS, CDR2 FQNEAQ. There are 14 residues in the CDR3. CDR3 coding DNA: TGTGCCAGCAGCTCAGGGGTCTCTGGAAACACCATATATTTT. Amino acid sequence: CASSSGVSGNTIYF.

Only a few counts were recorded for this clone. The chain uses TRBV19 and TRBJ1-1, with D maybe TRBD1 (5 bases). Germline assignment: CDR1 LNHDA and CDR2 SQIVND (reference sequence). The CDR3 runs to 14 residues. Deletions cut 7 bases from V and 5 bases from J, with 17 bases between. The CDR3 sequence: CASTPLNQGTEAFF. In DNA, the CDR3 is TGTGCCAGTACCCCACTAAATCAGGGAACTGAAGCTTTCTTT.

Details on this clone: One end of the junction fails to match germline, which may point to a read error. The chain links TRBV7-2 to TRBJ2-7; 10 bases are shared with TRBD2. The germline V gene has CDR1 SGHTA and CDR2 FQGNSA. This CDR3 contains 14 residues. The CDR3 loop is CASSLAGGWYEQYF. CDR3 nucleotide sequence: TGTGCCAGCAGTTTAGCGGGGGGTTGGTACGAGCAGTACTTC.

Concerning this clone itself: A far larger clone differs by one base, so this is likely a read error. The chain recombines TRBV30 with TRBJ2-2, with D possibly TRBD1 on 5 matching bases. Germline CDR1 reads GTSNPN; CDR2 reads SVGIG (reference sequence). This CDR3 has 13 amino acids. CDR3 protein: CARSIREVGELFF. CDR3 nucleotide sequence: TGTGCCCGGAGTATCAGGGAAGTGGGGGAGCTGTTTTTT.

The CDR3, as DNA: TGCGCCAGCAGCAAGGACGGTGGGGGCTACACCTTC. It translates to CASSKDGGGYTF. The chain joins TRBV10-2 to TRBJ1-2; the D is unclear. This CDR3 comprises 12 residues. Germline CDR1 is WSHSY and CDR2 is SAAADI. Trimming pared 6 bases from V and 8 bases from J, leaving 13 bases between.

The chain joins TRBV5-4 to TRBJ2-3; maybe TRBD2 (6 bases). Deletions cut 4 bases from V and 5 bases from J, with 14 bases between. CDR3 length: 14 residues. Germline V gives CDR1 SGHNT, CDR2 YYREEE (reference sequence). The CDR3 region is CASSPGLPGDTQYF. CDR3 sequence (DNA): TGTGCCAGCAGCCCGGGACTCCCCGGAGATACGCAGTATTTT.

The gene calls are TRBV9 and TRBJ1-2, with 9 bases lining up with TRBD1. V lost 3 bases to trimming and J lost 6 bases; unmatched junction nucleotides: 9. There are 15 residues in the CDR3. The germline CDR1 and CDR2 sequences are SGDLS and YYNGEE. The CDR3 DNA sequence: TGTGCCAGCAGCGCCCAGCTGGGACAGGGCGATGGCTACACCTTC. Translating it yields CASSAQLGQGDGYTF.

The chain employs TRBV27 and TRBJ2-7; D call uncertain. V dropped 0 bases and J dropped 2 bases, with 5 bases sitting between them. CDR1 is MNHEY, CDR2 SMNVEV, per germline (reference sequence). The CDR3 totals 13 residues. CDR3 DNA: TGTGCCAGCAGTTTATCCGTTACCTACGAGCAGTACTTC. Translated: CASSLSVTYEQYF.